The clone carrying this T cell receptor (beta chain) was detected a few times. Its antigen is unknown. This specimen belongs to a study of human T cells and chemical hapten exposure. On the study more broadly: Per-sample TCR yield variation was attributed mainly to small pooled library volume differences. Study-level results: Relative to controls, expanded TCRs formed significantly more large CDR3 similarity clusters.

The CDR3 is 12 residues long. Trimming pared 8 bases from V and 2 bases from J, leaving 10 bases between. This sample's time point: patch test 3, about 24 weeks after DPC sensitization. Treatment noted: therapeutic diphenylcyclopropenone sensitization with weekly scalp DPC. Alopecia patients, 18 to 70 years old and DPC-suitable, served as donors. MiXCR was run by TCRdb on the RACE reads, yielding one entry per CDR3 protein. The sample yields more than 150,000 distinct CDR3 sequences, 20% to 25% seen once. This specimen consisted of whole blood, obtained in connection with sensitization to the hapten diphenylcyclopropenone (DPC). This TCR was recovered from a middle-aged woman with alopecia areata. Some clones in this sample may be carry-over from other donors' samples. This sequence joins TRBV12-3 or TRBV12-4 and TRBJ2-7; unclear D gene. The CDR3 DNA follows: TGTGCCAGCCGCTTTGGGGCCTACGAGCAGTACTTC. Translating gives CASRFGAYEQYF.